This passage covers 15 T cell receptor beta chains from one sample sequenced in a study of CD4 T cells in relation to SARS-CoV-2 and coronaviruses. Profiled with immunoSEQ multiplex PCR; TCRdb holds only in-frame clones, not every one. The sample consists of 30,000 to 45,000 clones, roughly 90% of them appearing once. The material sequenced was memory CD4+ T cells from PBMCs. The receptors shown here come from an adult with COVID-19.

The J gene is TRBJ2-5, the V gene TRBV24-1; 8 nucleotides align to TRBD1. Trimming at V came to 4 bases and at J to 1 base, leaving 4 bases not matched to a gene. The CDR3 is 15 residues long. Looked up from germline, CDR1 is KGHDR and CDR2 is SFDVKD. The CDR3 here is CATSDLGTGQETQYF. DNA of the CDR3: TGTGCCACCAGTGACCTCGGGACAGGCCAAGAGACCCAGTACTTC.

The rearrangement links TRBV18 to TRBJ1-1; 8 bases map to TRBD1. Germline trimming cut 3 bases from V and 5 bases from J; bases unmatched to any gene: 5. The CDR3 is made up of 14 amino acids. Germline CDR1 and CDR2: KGHSH and LQKENI. The CDR3 reads CASSPQQGVTEAFF. The CDR3, as DNA: TGTGCCAGCTCACCTCAACAGGGGGTGACTGAAGCTTTCTTT.

V is TRBV18 and J is TRBJ1-1; perhaps TRBD1 as D (5 bases). Germline assignment: CDR1 KGHSH and CDR2 LQKENI. V gave up 6 bases and J gave up 5 bases, with 13 bases separating them. This CDR3 contains 13 residues. DNA for the CDR3: TGTGCCAGCTCCCCCCTCGAGGGGACTGAAGCTTTCTTT. Translating gives CASSPLEGTEAFF.

The V call is TRBV19, the J call TRBJ2-1, with 8 bases aligning to TRBD1. The CDR3 loop spans 14 amino acids. The germline V gene encodes CDR1 LNHDA and CDR2 SQIVND (reference sequence). V was clipped by 5 bases and J by 9 bases; unmatched bases: 9. CDR3 nucleotide sequence: TGTGCCAGTAGTTGGATGGACAGGGTGTTTGAGCAGTTCTTC. Its protein is CASSWMDRVFEQFF. The variable domain in full, with the rest retrieved from reference TRBV19 and TRBJ2-1, is DGGITQSPKYLFRKEGQNVTLSCEQNLNHDAMYWYRQDPGQGLRLIYYSQIVNDFQKGDIAEGYSVSREKKESFPLTVTSAQKNPTAFYLCASSWMDRVFEQFFGPGTRLTVL.

This clone appeared a few times. The rearrangement links TRBV7-3 to TRBJ1-1; D gene uncertain. Germline values: CDR1 SGHTA, CDR2 FQGTGA. V was trimmed by 2 bases and J by 4 bases, leaving 8 bases between them. The CDR3 sequence is 13 residues long. This CDR3 is CASSLLGVTEAFF. Here the CDR3 DNA reads TGTGCCAGCAGCTTACTCGGGGTCACTGAAGCTTTCTTT.

This sequence joins TRBV6-5 and TRBJ1-5; 7 bases fit TRBD1. Germline V gene data show CDR1 as MNHEY and CDR2 as SVGAGI. This CDR3 has 14 residues. The junction had 4 bases not matched to a gene; V was cut back by 6 bases and J by 2 bases. In DNA form, the CDR3 reads TGTGCCAGCAGCCCCGACAGGGGCAATCAGCCCCAGCATTTT. Translating gives CASSPDRGNQPQHF.

This chain joins TRBV11-2 and TRBJ1-6; D uncertain. CDR1 SGHAT and CDR2 FQNNGV come from the germline V gene. V gave up 4 bases and J gave up 9 bases, with 7 bases separating them. CDR3 length equals 12 residues. The CDR3 sequence is CASSSNRSPLHF. CDR3 nucleotides: TGTGCCAGCAGCTCTAATCGTTCACCCCTCCACTTT.

This chain connects TRBV11-2 to TRBJ2-2; D remains unclear. The germline CDR1 and CDR2 sequences are SGHAT and FQNNGV. Trimming removed 0 bases at V and 4 bases at J, with 15 bases between. The CDR3 spans 17 residues. CDR3 region: CASSLESFEQPTGELFF. The CDR3 DNA reads as TGTGCCAGCAGCTTAGAATCATTTGAACAACCCACCGGGGAGCTGTTTTTT.

The rearrangement joins TRBV5-4 to TRBJ2-1; TRBD2 aligns across 7 bases. CDR1 is SGHNT and CDR2 is YYREEE in the germline V gene (reference sequence). The CDR3 spans 13 residues. With V trimmed by 3 bases and J by 8 bases, 5 bases remained unmatched. CDR3 DNA sequence: TGTGCCAGCAGCTCCCGGGGAGGGGATGAGCAGTTCTTC. It encodes CASSSRGGDEQFF. Combining the CDR3 with reference TRBV5-4 and TRBJ2-1 gives the whole variable domain ETGVTQSPTHLIKTRGQQVTLRCSSQSGHNTVSWYQQALGQGPQFIFQYYREEENGRGNFPPRFSGLQFPNYSSELNVNALELDDSALYLCASSSRGGDEQFFGPGTRLTVL.

This rearrangement joins TRBV6-5 to TRBJ2-7; the match to TRBD1 covers 7 bases. The CDR3 runs to 14 residues. After removal of 7 bases from V and 3 bases from J, the junction contained 9 bases not matched to a gene. The germline V gene encodes CDR1 MNHEY and CDR2 SVGAGI. The CDR3 is CASTVAGTDYEQYF. The DNA for the CDR3 is TGTGCCAGCACCGTGGCCGGGACAGACTACGAGCAGTACTTC.

The J gene is TRBJ2-7, the V gene TRBV29-1, with D perhaps matching TRBD1 (6 bases). V lost 6 bases and J 7 bases, leaving 19 bases between the germline ends. In germline, CDR1 is SQVTM, CDR2 ANQGSEA. CDR3 length: 13 amino acids. The CDR3 bases are TGCAGCGTAGCGACAGGTGGGACGGGGGAGCAGTACTTC. This codes for CSVATGGTGEQYF.

The V call is TRBV4-1, the J call TRBJ2-3; tentatively, D is TRBD2 (6 bases). This CDR3 comprises 14 residues. Trimming shortened V by 0 bases and J by 9 bases, and 13 bases separated the two germline ends. Germline values: CDR1 MGHRA, CDR2 YSYEKL. The CDR3 is CASSQDRAGLTQYF. As DNA, the CDR3 is TGCGCCAGCAGCCAAGATCGGGCGGGGCTAACGCAGTATTTT.

The CDR3, as DNA: TGTGCCAGCAGCAACCGGGGGGGAGGTGAGCAGTTCTTC. Its translation is CASSNRGGGEQFF. The chain carries TRBV3-1 (or the pseudogene TRBV3-2) and TRBJ2-1; 8 bases are a match to TRBD2. Trimming cost V 5 bases and J 9 bases; bases outside gene matches: 6. From germline, CDR1 is LGHDT and CDR2 YNNKEL (reference sequence). This CDR3 contains 13 residues.

The sample holds one count of this clone. The gene calls are TRBV11-3 and TRBJ1-3; D is unresolved. V lost 5 bases and J 10 bases, leaving 15 bases between the germline ends. Germline V gene sequence: CDR1 SGHNT, CDR2 YENEEA. This CDR3 spans 13 amino acids. The CDR3 protein is CASSPVRRVTIYF. The CDR3 coding sequence is TGTGCCAGCAGCCCCGTCCGGCGGGTTACCATATATTTT.

The chain employs TRBV9 and TRBJ1-1, with unresolved D. Germline CDR1 reads SGDLS; CDR2 reads YYNGEE. V was pared by 3 bases and J by 2 bases, with 11 bases between. The length of the CDR3 is 14 residues. CDR3 region: CASSAQLRNTEAFF. CDR3 DNA sequence: TGTGCCAGCAGCGCCCAGCTGAGAAACACTGAAGCTTTCTTT.